This entry concerns a single T cell receptor beta chain. What it binds is unknown. Time point in this sample: blood 2 weeks post-SBRT. The treatment here: 15 Gy SBRT to primary tumor, nephrectomy 4 weeks later. The tumor was a clear cell renal cell carcinoma. The entry originates in a study of radiation and T cells in renal cell carcinoma. Produced via immunoSEQ multiplex PCR; TCRdb's table is partial and in-frame only. Of around 86,000 clones in the sample, around 86% were seen once. Study conclusions and caveats: From baseline, blood top tumor clonotypes peaked at 2 weeks post-radiation.

V lost 5 bases to trimming and J lost 3 bases, with 15 bases between them. This CDR3 comprises 14 residues. Germline V CDR1 and CDR2: SQVTM, ANQGSEA. This receptor was obtained from a woman between 50 and 59 years old with renal cell carcinoma. The V gene is TRBV29-1, the J gene TRBJ2-3; D is possibly TRBD2 (6 bases). Material: blood, obtained from a patient whose treatment included radiotherapy and nephrectomy. The DNA for the CDR3 is TGCAGCGTTTCGTCGGGGGAGCGGACAGATACGCAGTATTTT. Translating it yields CSVSSGERTDTQYF.